The next 32 T cell receptor beta chains were all read from a single sample in a study of blood T cell repertoires in COVID-19. TCRdb's copy holds only in-frame clones and misses some; the assay was immunoSEQ multiplex PCR. Of roughly 150,000 clones in the sample, over 70% are singletons; the top ten hold roughly 19%. The sample consisted of peripheral blood. The source is a woman in her 70s who had recovered from COVID-19.

This clone appeared once. V gene TRBV18 combines with J gene TRBJ2-1, with 7 bases aligning to TRBD2. V lost 3 bases, J lost 9 bases, and 8 bases stayed unmatched. The CDR3 runs 14 residues. CDR1 KGHSH and CDR2 LQKENI come from the germline V gene. The CDR3 region has the DNA TGTGCCAGCTCACCGGGGAGCGGGATCGGTGAGCAGTTCTTC. Translation: CASSPGSGIGEQFF.

The chain is built from TRBV7-9 and TRBJ1-2; D unclear. In germline, CDR1 is SEHNR, CDR2 FQNEAQ (reference sequence). There are 16 residues in the CDR3. V dropped 5 bases and J dropped 2 bases, with 18 bases sitting between them. In DNA, the CDR3 is TGTGCCAGCAGCCCGGCGGGCAGAGCCCGAAACTATGGCTACACCTTC. As protein: CASSPAGRARNYGYTF.

The chain carries TRBV7-2 and TRBJ2-1, with D possibly matching TRBD1 (5 bases). Germline-derived CDR1 and CDR2 are SGHTA and FQGNSA. This CDR3 comprises 15 residues. Trimming took off 0 bases at V and 12 bases at J, with 18 bases between the two ends. The CDR3 is CASSLARQGNLGQFF. CDR3 nucleotide sequence: TGTGCCAGCAGCTTAGCGCGGCAGGGAAATCTGGGGCAGTTCTTC.

This rearrangement joins TRBV19 to TRBJ1-1; 7 bases map to TRBD1. The CDR3 is made up of 16 amino acids. Germline lookup yields CDR1 LNHDA and CDR2 SQIVND (reference sequence). V was clipped by 6 bases and J by 1 base; unmatched bases: 11. The CDR3 protein is CASRGTSGQWNTEAFF. The CDR3 DNA follows: TGTGCCAGTAGAGGGACCTCGGGACAGTGGAACACTGAAGCTTTCTTT.

This chain connects TRBV29-1 to TRBJ1-3; TRBD1 matches 7 bases. The junction had 2 bases not matched to a gene; V was cut back by 3 bases and J by 0 bases. Germline-derived CDR1 and CDR2 are SQVTM and ANQGSEA. The CDR3 has 14 residues. CDR3 residues: CSVEAGGSGNTIYF. The CDR3 bases are TGCAGCGTTGAGGCAGGGGGCTCTGGAAACACCATATATTTT.

The V call is TRBV5-1, the J call TRBJ2-7, with D possibly TRBD1 on 7 matching bases. V was pared by 2 bases and J by 6 bases, with 9 bases between. CDR1 and CDR2 (germline): SGHRS, YFSETQ. CDR3 size: 12 residues. CDR3 nucleotide sequence: TGCGCCAGCAGCTTCCAGGGGGGCGAGCAGTACTTC. The encoded protein is CASSFQGGEQYF.

The chain is built from TRBV18 and TRBJ2-1; the D gene is possibly TRBD2 (6 bases). Trimming cost V 4 bases and J 3 bases, with 10 bases left between them. Germline loops: CDR1 KGHSH, CDR2 LQKENI. The CDR3 sequence is 14 residues long. CDR3 loop: CASSRGNSYNEQFF. CDR3 bases: TGTGCCAGCTCACGCGGGAATAGCTACAATGAGCAGTTCTTC. The complete variable domain, with remaining parts taken from reference TRBV18 and TRBJ2-1, reads NAGVMQNPRHLVRRRGQEARLRCSPMKGHSHVYWYRQLPEEGLKFMVYLQKENIIDESGMPKERFSAEFPKEGPSILRIQQVVRGDSAAYFCASSRGNSYNEQFFGPGTRLTVL.

The chain uses TRBV7-8 and TRBJ2-5, with D possibly TRBD2 on 5 matching bases. CDR3 length equals 15 residues. Looked up from germline, CDR1 is SGHVS and CDR2 is FQNEAQ. Deletions cut 1 base from V and 1 base from J, with 10 bases between. The CDR3 DNA follows: TGTGCCAGCAGCTTAGTGGCTAGCACCCAAGAGACCCAGTACTTC. Protein product: CASSLVASTQETQYF.

This chain uses TRBV25-1 with TRBJ2-2, with 7 positions matching TRBD1. The CDR3 totals 15 residues. Unmatched junction bases numbered 3, after V lost 2 bases and J lost 3 bases. Germline values: CDR1 MGHDK, CDR2 SYGVNS. The CDR3 loop is CASSEPTGYTGELFF. The CDR3 DNA sequence: TGTGCCAGCAGTGAACCGACAGGGTACACCGGGGAGCTGTTTTTT.

The chain uses TRBV27 and TRBJ1-6; tentative D call: TRBD1 (5 bases). Per germline, CDR1 MNHEY and CDR2 SMNVEV (reference sequence). The CDR3 is made up of 15 amino acids. Trimming removed 4 bases from V and 7 bases from J, with 14 bases in between. The CDR3 sequence is CASSWGQGVNSPLHF. CDR3 DNA sequence: TGTGCCAGCAGTTGGGGCCAAGGGGTGAATTCACCCCTCCACTTT.

In this sample, this clone turned up many times. This chain joins TRBV5-1 and TRBJ1-3; TRBD1 is a possible D gene (5 bases). This CDR3 has 15 amino acids. Germline V gene sequence: CDR1 SGHRS, CDR2 YFSETQ. Trimming removed 0 bases from V and 0 bases from J, with 7 bases in between. The CDR3 DNA reads as TGCGCCAGCAGCTTGGGGGGCACCTCTGGAAACACCATATATTTT. Translated, it gives CASSLGGTSGNTIYF.

This sequence joins TRBV18 and TRBJ2-1; D call uncertain. The CDR3 consists of 11 residues. Germline V gene data show CDR1 as KGHSH and CDR2 as LQKENI. V lost 2 bases and J lost 10, with 6 bases in between. In nucleotides, the CDR3 is TGTGCCAGCTCACCATTCGGGGAGCAGTTCTTC. It codes for CASSPFGEQFF.

J is TRBJ1-2 and V is TRBV25-1; TRBD1 is a possible D gene (6 bases). The V gene's germline CDR1 is MGHDK and CDR2 SYGVNS. This CDR3 has 17 residues. The V end was cut by 3 bases, the J end by 0 bases, with 17 bases between. In DNA form, the CDR3 reads TGTGCCAGCAGTGACCCATCAATTGGGACACCTAACTATGGCTACACCTTC. Protein product: CASSDPSIGTPNYGYTF.

This clone was counted only a few times. This chain joins TRBV5-1 and TRBJ1-2; 8 bases fit TRBD1. The CDR3 length is 15 residues. V lost 5 bases and J lost 0; bases outside the gene matches: 6. CDR1 is SGHRS and CDR2 is YFSETQ in the germline V gene. The CDR3 spells CASRTGAWSNYGYTF. The CDR3 DNA follows: TGCGCCAGCAGGACAGGGGCTTGGTCTAACTATGGCTACACCTTC.

V and J are TRBV9 and TRBJ1-6; 7 bases map to TRBD1. CDR1 is SGDLS, CDR2 YYNGEE, per germline. Germline trimming cut 3 bases from V and 9 bases from J; bases unmatched to any gene: 9. The CDR3 runs 15 residues. The CDR3 DNA reads as TGTGCCAGCAGCGGGGGGACAGAGCCGGGTTCACCCCTCCACTTT. Protein product: CASSGGTEPGSPLHF.

The chain links TRBV12-3 or TRBV12-4 to TRBJ2-7; D is unclear. CDR3 length: 9 residues. V gave up 10 bases and J gave up 7 bases, with 8 bases separating them. CDR3 DNA sequence: TGTGCCACCCGAGGAGAGCAGTACTTC. Protein sequence: CATRGEQYF.

This clone was recorded once. The rearrangement joins TRBV11-2 to TRBJ2-1, with D possibly matching TRBD2 (6 bases). Trimming pared 2 bases from V and 0 bases from J, leaving 14 bases between. The CDR3 spans 17 residues. CDR1 SGHAT and CDR2 FQNNGV come from the germline V gene. This chain's CDR3 is CASSLNWRGSSYNEQFF. The CDR3 DNA sequence: TGTGCCAGCAGCTTAAATTGGCGGGGTAGCTCCTACAATGAGCAGTTCTTC.

The chain joins TRBV29-1 to TRBJ2-5; tentative D call: TRBD1 (6 bases). The CDR3 consists of 12 residues. Per the germline V gene, CDR1 is SQVTM and CDR2 is ANQGSEA. Trimming took off 8 bases at V and 0 bases at J, with 10 bases between the two ends. The CDR3 region is CSTGTHQETQYF. DNA for the CDR3: TGCAGCACAGGGACCCACCAAGAGACCCAGTACTTC.

The V gene is TRBV2, the J gene TRBJ2-2; 7 bases line up with TRBD1. V dropped 6 bases and J dropped 5; count of bases not matched to a gene: 9. The V gene's germline CDR1 is SNHLY and CDR2 FYNNEI. The CDR3 is 15 residues long. CDR3 DNA sequence: TGTGCCAGCAGCCCACAGGGGAAGGGGACCGGGGAGCTGTTTTTT. This encodes CASSPQGKGTGELFF. The whole variable domain, filled in from reference TRBV2 and TRBJ2-2, reads EPEVTQTPSHQVTQMGQEVILRCVPISNHLYFYWYRQILGQKVEFLVSFYNNEISEKSEIFDDQFSVERPDGSNFTLKIRSTKLEDSAMYFCASSPQGKGTGELFFGEGSRLTVL.

V is TRBV5-4 and J is TRBJ2-4, with D possibly being TRBD2 (6 bases). With 0 bases removed from V and 1 base from J, the gap between germline ends came to 8 bases. Germline V CDR1 and CDR2: SGHNT, YYREEE (reference sequence). This CDR3 has 15 amino acids. The DNA for the CDR3 is TGTGCCAGCAGCTTGGCGGGGACTGCCAAAAACATTCAGTACTTC. It specifies CASSLAGTAKNIQYF.

This clone was picked up one time. The chain joins TRBV7-6 to TRBJ2-1; TRBD2 might be the D (6 bases). Germline V lookup: CDR1 SGHVS, CDR2 FNYEAQ. V lost 5 bases and J 4 bases, leaving 24 bases between the germline ends. CDR3 length: 18 amino acids. The chain's CDR3 is CASSPGGGGGSRYNEQFF. CDR3 DNA sequence: TGTGCCAGCAGCCCCGGGGGAGGAGGCGGGTCGAGGTACAATGAGCAGTTCTTC.

The rearrangement uses TRBV7-2 and TRBJ2-1; maybe TRBD2 (6 bases). Trimming left V 7 bases short and J 12 bases short, with 19 bases between. This CDR3 spans 13 amino acids. Germline CDR1 is SGHTA and CDR2 is FQGNSA. CDR3 DNA sequence: TGTGCCAGCACCCTCGGGGGTAGGCCACGGCAGTTCTTC. As protein: CASTLGGRPRQFF.

The rearrangement links TRBV3-1 (or the pseudogene TRBV3-2) to TRBJ2-5; possible D gene TRBD2, 5 bases. The CDR3 is 16 residues long. From germline, CDR1 is LGHDT and CDR2 YNNKEL (reference sequence). The V end was cut by 1 base, the J end by 5 bases, with 17 bases between. CDR3 sequence (DNA): TGTGCCAGCAGCCAAGGGTTGCCGGCGGGCGGGGAGACCCAGTACTTC. Amino acid sequence: CASSQGLPAGGETQYF.

This clone was counted once. The chain joins TRBV18 to TRBJ2-1, with a possible D match to TRBD2 (6 bases). With 10 bases removed from V and 4 bases from J, the gap between germline ends came to 20 bases. Germline V gene lookup returns CDR1 KGHSH and CDR2 LQKENI. The CDR3 consists of 15 residues. Here the CDR3 reads CATPEMRGGYNEQFF. DNA for the CDR3: TGTGCCACCCCAGAGATGCGGGGCGGTTACAATGAGCAGTTCTTC.

The chain joins TRBV5-1 to TRBJ2-1, with D possibly matching TRBD2 (6 bases). V was shortened by 4 bases and J by 7 bases, with 9 bases between the two germline ends. Germline assignment: CDR1 SGHRS and CDR2 YFSETQ. The CDR3 sequence is 12 residues long. The CDR3 reads CASSASGNEQFF. The CDR3 DNA reads as TGCGCCAGCAGCGCCAGCGGGAATGAGCAGTTCTTC.

The chain is built from TRBV7-2 and TRBJ2-5; D remains unclear. V was pared by 5 bases and J by 1 base, with 5 bases between. This CDR3 contains 12 residues. Germline-derived CDR1 and CDR2 are SGHTA and FQGNSA. The CDR3 DNA reads as TGTGCCAGCAGCCCAATCCAAGAGACCCAGTACTTC. Its translation is CASSPIQETQYF. The complete variable domain, with remaining parts taken from reference TRBV7-2 and TRBJ2-5, reads GAGVSQSPSNKVTEKGKDVELRCDPISGHTALYWYRQSLGQGLEFLIYFQGNSAPDKSGLPSDRFSAERTGGSVSTLTIQRTQQEDSAVYLCASSPIQETQYFGPGTRLLVL.

There are a few counts of this clone. The chain has TRBV18 and TRBJ2-3; TRBD1 matches 8 bases. Trimming cost V 3 bases and J 9 bases; bases outside gene matches: 20. The CDR3 contains 18 residues. Germline V gives CDR1 KGHSH, CDR2 LQKENI. CDR3 in amino acids: CASSPRAPPDRGQGTQYF. The CDR3 bases are TGTGCCAGCTCACCCCGGGCCCCCCCCGACAGGGGCCAGGGAACGCAGTATTTT.

This chain joins TRBV5-4 and TRBJ2-1; 9 bases map to TRBD1. The CDR3 extends over 13 amino acids. After removal of 4 bases from V and 6 bases from J, the junction contained 2 bases not matched to a gene. Per the germline V gene, CDR1 is SGHNT and CDR2 is YYREEE (reference sequence). This CDR3 is CASSGGQGNEQFF. As DNA, the CDR3 is TGTGCCAGCAGCGGGGGACAGGGCAATGAGCAGTTCTTC.

The rearrangement uses TRBV2 and TRBJ1-2; TRBD1 agrees at 7 bases. CDR1 is SNHLY, CDR2 FYNNEI, per germline. The junction had 9 bases not matched to a gene; V was cut back by 4 bases and J by 4 bases. The CDR3 is 15 amino acids. Here the CDR3 DNA reads TGTGCCAGCAGTGTACGACTGGGACAGCCCTATGGCTACACCTTC. It translates to CASSVRLGQPYGYTF. Combining the CDR3 with reference TRBV2 and TRBJ1-2 gives the whole variable domain EPEVTQTPSHQVTQMGQEVILRCVPISNHLYFYWYRQILGQKVEFLVSFYNNEISEKSEIFDDQFSVERPDGSNFTLKIRSTKLEDSAMYFCASSVRLGQPYGYTFGSGTRLTVV.

The chain joins TRBV2 to TRBJ1-2; 7 nucleotides match TRBD1. This CDR3 has 12 amino acids. Trimming cost V 6 bases and J 6 bases; bases outside gene matches: 4. Germline CDR1 reads SNHLY; CDR2 reads FYNNEI. This CDR3 reads CASRRQGDGYTF. CDR3 in DNA: TGTGCCAGCAGGCGACAGGGTGATGGCTACACCTTC.

In its sample, this clone was seen a few times. The CDR3 nucleotides read TGCGCCAGCAGCCAAGGCAAAACTAGCTTCACAGATACGCAGTATTTT. Translated: CASSQGKTSFTDTQYF. The V call is TRBV4-1, the J call TRBJ2-3; TRBD2 is a possible D gene (6 bases). Germline-derived CDR1 and CDR2 are MGHRA and YSYEKL. The CDR3 loop spans 16 amino acids. V was trimmed by 1 base and J by 2 bases, leaving 13 bases between them.

As DNA, the CDR3 is TGTGCCAGCAGCCAGGACAGGGCGGGGGTTTCACCCCTCCACTTT. As protein: CASSQDRAGVSPLHF. The chain combines TRBV9 with TRBJ1-6; 8 nucleotides agree with TRBD1. J was trimmed by 9 bases and V by 4 bases; bases with no gene match: 9. Germline lookup yields CDR1 SGDLS and CDR2 YYNGEE. CDR3 size: 15 residues.